The following is a TCR beta chain sequence with its context. The antigen remains undetermined. This specimen belongs to a study of Graves' ophthalmopathy and Graves' hyperthyroidism. Across the whole study: The authors collected peripheral blood at initial diagnosis, before any treatment.

Symptoms, serum thyroxine and TRAb, thyroid ultrasound, and orbital computed tomography formed the diagnostic basis. Deletions cut 3 bases from V and 1 base from J, with 13 bases between. The CDR3 contains 15 residues. As the template, RNA transcripts were used to amplify TCR beta CDR3 regions. The first-round RT-PCR employed HTBI primers together with the Qiagen OneStep RT-PCR kit. A multiplex PCR was then performed as the second round. One entry per CDR3 protein, called by TCRdb with MiXCR from the multiplex PCR reads. The sample includes around 43,000 distinct CDR3 sequences, under 65% of them seen just once. General study results and limits: Most expanded thyroid clonotypes above 0.001 frequency also appeared in blood.

The sequenced material came from peripheral blood. The V and J genes are TRBV12-3 or TRBV12-4 and TRBJ2-7; D might be TRBD1 (6 bases). The receptor was isolated from an adult man with Graves' ophthalmopathy. The DNA of the CDR3 is TGTGCCAGCAGTTTGGGCAGGGGCCAATCCTACGAGCAGTACTTC. Residues: CASSLGRGQSYEQYF.